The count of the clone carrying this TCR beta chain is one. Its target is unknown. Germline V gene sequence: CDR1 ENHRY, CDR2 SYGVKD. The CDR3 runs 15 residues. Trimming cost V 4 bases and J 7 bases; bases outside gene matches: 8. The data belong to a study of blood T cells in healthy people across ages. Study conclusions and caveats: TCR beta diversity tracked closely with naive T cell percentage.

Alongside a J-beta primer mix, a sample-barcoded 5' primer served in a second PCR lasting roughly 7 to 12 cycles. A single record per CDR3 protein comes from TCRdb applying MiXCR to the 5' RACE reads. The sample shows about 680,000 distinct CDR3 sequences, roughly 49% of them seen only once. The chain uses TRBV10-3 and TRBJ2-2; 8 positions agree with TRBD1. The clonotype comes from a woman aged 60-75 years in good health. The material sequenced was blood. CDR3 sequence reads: CAISGTGGSIGELFF. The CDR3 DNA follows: TGTGCCATCAGTGGCACAGGGGGTAGTATCGGGGAGCTGTTTTTT.